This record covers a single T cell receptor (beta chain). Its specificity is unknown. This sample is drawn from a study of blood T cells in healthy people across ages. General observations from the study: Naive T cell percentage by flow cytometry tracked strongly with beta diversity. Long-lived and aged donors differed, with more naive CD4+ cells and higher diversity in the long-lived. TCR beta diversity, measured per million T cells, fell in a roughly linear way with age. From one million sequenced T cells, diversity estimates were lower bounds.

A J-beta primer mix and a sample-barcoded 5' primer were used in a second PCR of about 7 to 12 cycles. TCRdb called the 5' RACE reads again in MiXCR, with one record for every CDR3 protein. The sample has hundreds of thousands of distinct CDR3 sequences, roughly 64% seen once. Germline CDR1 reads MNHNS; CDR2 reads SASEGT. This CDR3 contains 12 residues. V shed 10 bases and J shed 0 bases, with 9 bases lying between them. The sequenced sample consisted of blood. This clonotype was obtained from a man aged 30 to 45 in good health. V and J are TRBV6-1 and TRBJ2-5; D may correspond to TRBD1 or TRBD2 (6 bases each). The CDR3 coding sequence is TGTGCCACGGAGGGGGACCAAGAGACCCAGTACTTC. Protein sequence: CATEGDQETQYF.